This record covers a single TCR beta chain. Its specificity is not known. Germline loops: CDR1 LNHDA, CDR2 SQIVND (reference sequence). CDR3 length: 12 residues. V lost 6 bases, J lost 6 bases, and 3 bases stayed unmatched. These data are taken from a study of cytomegalovirus exposure and HLA in healthy donors. Findings and limits, study-wide: Researchers catalogued over 150 TCR beta chains as cytomegalovirus-associated.

PCR primers comprised 60 Vbeta and 13 Jbeta primers. Using immunoSEQ multiplex PCR, the repertoire was profiled, and TCRdb retains in-frame clones only, with some absent. The repertoire consists of approximately 130,000 clones, with 81% occurring once and the leading ten covering 0.55% to 0.85%. The TCR comes from a man aged 18 to 29 in good health and CMV-seronegative. Sequencing input: PBMCs. The rearrangement links TRBV19 to TRBJ1-2; 8 bases are a match to TRBD1. CDR3 in DNA: TGTGCCAGTAGGAAGACAGGGGATGGCTACACCTTC. Amino acid sequence: CASRKTGDGYTF. The full variable domain, completed using reference TRBV19 and TRBJ1-2, is DGGITQSPKYLFRKEGQNVTLSCEQNLNHDAMYWYRQDPGQGLRLIYYSQIVNDFQKGDIAEGYSVSREKKESFPLTVTSAQKNPTAFYLCASRKTGDGYTFGSGTRLTVV.